The 26 T cell receptor beta chains in this list originate from one sample, sequenced in a study of cytomegalovirus exposure and HLA in healthy donors. Here immunoSEQ multiplex PCR was the method, and the copy in TCRdb shows in-frame clones only, minus some. Of some 84,000 clones in the sample, approximately 91% are singletons; the top ten hold approximately 2.2%. The sequencing input was PBMCs. The receptors shown here come from a man aged 30 to 45 in good health and CMV-seronegative.

V usage is TRBV6-1 and J usage is TRBJ2-1, with D possibly TRBD1 on 6 matching bases. Trimming removed 6 bases at V and 4 bases at J, with 10 bases between. The germline V gene encodes CDR1 MNHNS and CDR2 SASEGT. This CDR3 is 13 amino acids long. Here the CDR3 reads CASRETGYNEQFF. In DNA form, the CDR3 reads TGTGCCAGCAGGGAAACAGGGTACAATGAGCAGTTCTTC.

The chain couples TRBV5-4 to TRBJ2-5; D might be TRBD1 (6 bases). Trimming removed 2 bases at V and 7 bases at J, with 6 bases between. CDR1 SGHNT and CDR2 YYREEE come from the germline V gene (reference sequence). The CDR3 length is 11 residues. The CDR3: CASSLQGTQYF. CDR3 coding DNA: TGTGCCAGCAGCTTACAGGGGACCCAGTACTTC.

V is TRBV7-8 and J is TRBJ1-1; TRBD1 agrees at 9 bases. This CDR3 spans 14 amino acids. V shed 5 bases and J 6 bases; nucleotides not matched to a gene: 7. CDR1 is SGHVS, CDR2 FQNEAQ, per germline. The CDR3 region has the DNA TGTGCCAGCAGCGTACCGGGACAGGGCTCTGAAGCTTTCTTT. This gives the protein CASSVPGQGSEAFF.

Only one count was recorded for this clone. The rearrangement joins TRBV4-1 to TRBJ2-7; the D is unclear. V gave up 1 base and J gave up 6 bases, with 10 bases separating them. The germline V gene encodes CDR1 MGHRA and CDR2 YSYEKL. This CDR3 comprises 13 residues. The CDR3 sequence: CASSQVSSAEQYF. The CDR3 DNA sequence: TGCGCCAGCAGCCAAGTCTCAAGCGCCGAGCAGTACTTC.

The V gene is TRBV5-1, the J gene TRBJ2-2; 10 nucleotides match TRBD1. The junction had 8 bases not matched to a gene; V was cut back by 9 bases and J by 0 bases. The CDR3 is 16 amino acids. Germline loops: CDR1 SGHRS, CDR2 YFSETQ. The CDR3 reads CATRQGAFANTGELFF. DNA of the CDR3: TGCGCCACGAGACAGGGGGCTTTTGCGAACACCGGGGAGCTGTTTTTT.

The chain uses TRBV19 and TRBJ1-5; no clear D. Germline-derived CDR1 and CDR2 are LNHDA and SQIVND (reference sequence). This CDR3 is built from 13 residues. Trimming stripped 9 bases from V and 2 bases from J, with 11 bases between. The CDR3 DNA reads as TGTGCCAGCCAGGACGGGGGCAATCAGCCCCAGCATTTT. This translates into CASQDGGNQPQHF.

The chain employs TRBV4-1 and TRBJ2-3; D gene unclear. Per germline, CDR1 MGHRA and CDR2 YSYEKL. Trimming took off 8 bases at V and 0 bases at J, with 9 bases between the two ends. CDR3 size: 13 residues. Written as DNA, the CDR3 is TGCGCCAGCGGGCCTCCTAGCACAGATACGCAGTATTTT. Translation gives CASGPPSTDTQYF.

The V and J genes are TRBV27 and TRBJ2-1; 7 positions match TRBD2. The V gene's germline CDR1 is MNHEY and CDR2 SMNVEV (reference sequence). J lost 0 bases, V lost 6 bases, and 5 bases had no gene match. The CDR3 is made up of 15 amino acids. This CDR3 reads CASRIGGSSYNEQFF. Written as DNA, the CDR3 is TGTGCCAGCAGGATTGGCGGGAGCTCCTACAATGAGCAGTTCTTC.

The CDR3 protein is CASSFRDRGRDGYTF. CDR3 in DNA: TGTGCCAGCAGTTTCCGGGACAGGGGGCGCGATGGCTACACCTTC. The genes are TRBV28 and TRBJ1-2; 12 bases align to TRBD1. This CDR3 is built from 15 residues. The germline V gene encodes CDR1 MDHEN and CDR2 SYDVKM. V lost 3 bases to trimming and J lost 6 bases; unmatched junction nucleotides: 5.

This clone appeared a single time. The rearrangement links TRBV14 to TRBJ2-5; 9 bases match TRBD1. From germline, CDR1 is SGHDN and CDR2 FVKESK. V was clipped by 2 bases and J by 3 bases; unmatched bases: 10. The CDR3 is 17 amino acids. CDR3 region: CASSQPPARTGEETQYF. In nucleotides, the CDR3 is TGTGCCAGCAGCCAACCACCGGCGAGGACAGGGGAAGAGACCCAGTACTTC.

The chain employs TRBV11-2 and TRBJ1-1; D uncertain. Trimming shortened V by 0 bases and J by 2 bases, and 10 bases separated the two germline ends. The CDR3 runs 15 residues. CDR1 is SGHAT and CDR2 is FQNNGV in the germline V gene. CDR3 sequence (DNA): TGTGCCAGCAGCTTAGAAGAACAGATAAACACTGAAGCTTTCTTT. Translated, it gives CASSLEEQINTEAFF.

The V gene is TRBV11-2, the J gene TRBJ1-1; the D gene is possibly TRBD1 (6 bases). CDR1 SGHAT and CDR2 FQNNGV come from the germline V gene. The CDR3 extends over 15 amino acids. Trimming removed 0 bases at V and 1 base at J, with 9 bases between. The CDR3 here is CASSLDRGRNTEAFF. In DNA form, the CDR3 reads TGTGCCAGCAGCTTAGACAGGGGCCGGAACACTGAAGCTTTCTTT.

The chain has TRBV19 and TRBJ2-1, with D possibly TRBD2 on 5 matching bases. This CDR3 contains 15 residues. Germline CDR1 and CDR2: LNHDA and SQIVND (reference sequence). V lost 3 bases, J lost 3 bases, and 12 bases lay in between. CDR3 amino acids: CASSIEGTFYNEQFF. CDR3 in DNA: TGTGCCAGTAGTATCGAGGGAACCTTCTACAATGAGCAGTTCTTC.

V usage is TRBV27 and J usage is TRBJ1-1; D may be TRBD1 (5 bases). Trimming removed 2 bases at V and 11 bases at J, with 15 bases between. The CDR3 covers 13 residues. Germline V gene sequence: CDR1 MNHEY, CDR2 SMNVEV (reference sequence). The CDR3 loop is CASSLTGGVGAFF. As DNA, the CDR3 is TGTGCCAGCAGTTTAACGGGGGGGGTGGGCGCTTTCTTT.

CDR3 in DNA: TGTGCCAGTAGTATACCGGCAAGGGGGCTTAGCAATGAGCAGTTCTTC. Translation gives CASSIPARGLSNEQFF. This chain joins TRBV19 and TRBJ2-1; 7 bases line up with TRBD1. Germline V gene data show CDR1 as LNHDA and CDR2 as SQIVND (reference sequence). The ends lost 2 bases at V and 6 bases at J; junction bases unmatched: 10. The CDR3 spans 16 residues.

This clone was picked up one time. This sequence joins TRBV7-2 and TRBJ1-2; 10 bases are shared with TRBD1. This CDR3 comprises 15 residues. The V gene end was trimmed by 5 bases and the J gene end by 7 bases; junction bases not matched to a gene: 10. Germline lookup yields CDR1 SGHTA and CDR2 FQGNSA. Written as DNA, the CDR3 is TGTGCCAGCAGCATATTGACAGGGGGCGAAGGTGGCTACACCTTC. Translated: CASSILTGGEGGYTF.

This chain links TRBV4-1 with TRBJ2-5; possible D gene TRBD1, 7 bases. Germline V gene sequence: CDR1 MGHRA, CDR2 YSYEKL. V was trimmed by 3 bases and J by 5 bases, leaving 19 bases between them. The CDR3 totals 16 residues. In DNA form, the CDR3 reads TGCGCCAGCAGCCAGCCCCGACAGGGACTTAGGGAGACCCAGTACTTC. Amino acid sequence: CASSQPRQGLRETQYF.

Ten or more counts support this clone. The genes are TRBV2 and TRBJ2-7; 7 nucleotides line up with TRBD1. This CDR3 has 14 residues. Germline assignment: CDR1 SNHLY and CDR2 FYNNEI. Losses at the gene ends were 8 bases for V and 1 base for J; bases not matched to a gene: 8. For the CDR3, the DNA is TGTGCCAGCGAACAGGGGTTCTTATCCTACGAGCAGTACTTC. Its translation: CASEQGFLSYEQYF.

This sequence joins TRBV9 and TRBJ2-1, with D possibly matching TRBD2 (7 bases). The CDR3 runs 16 residues. V was clipped by 4 bases and J by 7 bases, with 21 bases between them. From germline, CDR1 is SGDLS and CDR2 YYNGEE. The CDR3 region is CASSPHGGGGLNEQFF. The CDR3 DNA follows: TGTGCCAGCAGCCCCCACGGGGGCGGGGGTTTAAATGAGCAGTTCTTC.

The rearrangement links TRBV5-5 to TRBJ1-2, with TRBD1 matching 8 bases. Per the germline V gene, CDR1 is SGHKS and CDR2 is YYEKEE (reference sequence). This CDR3 has 14 amino acids. With V trimmed by 4 bases and J by 4 bases, 6 bases remained unmatched. CDR3 residues: CASSQPGGPYGYTF. DNA of the CDR3: TGTGCCAGCAGCCAGCCAGGGGGCCCCTATGGCTACACCTTC.

This chain uses TRBV19 with TRBJ2-1; D gene ambiguous. Germline V lookup: CDR1 LNHDA, CDR2 SQIVND (reference sequence). There are 13 residues in the CDR3. V lost 5 bases, J lost 10 bases, and 15 bases lay in between. For the CDR3, the DNA is TGTGCCAGTAGTTCCCGGGTCGCCTCCGAGCAGTTCTTC. Amino acids: CASSSRVASEQFF.

The chain uses TRBV5-4 and TRBJ1-1; D call uncertain. The CDR3 runs 11 residues. Germline CDR1 is SGHNT and CDR2 is YYREEE (reference sequence). Trimming shortened V by 4 bases and J by 8 bases, and 9 bases separated the two germline ends. The CDR3 nucleotides are TGTGCCAGCAGCCTAGGCCCCGAAGCTTTCTTT. It codes for CASSLGPEAFF.

The J gene is TRBJ1-4, the V gene TRBV7-3; D is ambiguous. The CDR3 length is 13 residues. The germline CDR1 and CDR2 sequences are SGHTA and FQGTGA. Trimming left V 2 bases short and J 5 bases short, with 6 bases between. The CDR3 bases are TGTGCCAGCAGCTTATGGCCGAATGAAAAACTGTTTTTT. This gives the protein CASSLWPNEKLFF.

The CDR3 here is CASSSPGRGLTDTQYF. The DNA of the CDR3 is TGTGCCAGCAGCTCCCCGGGCAGGGGCCTCACAGATACGCAGTATTTT. This rearrangement joins TRBV11-2 to TRBJ2-3; perhaps TRBD1 as D (6 bases). V dropped 4 bases and J dropped 2 bases, with 16 bases sitting between them. The CDR3 runs 16 residues. Looked up from germline, CDR1 is SGHAT and CDR2 is FQNNGV.

The V and J genes are TRBV7-9 and TRBJ2-1, with 7 bases lining up with TRBD1. Germline V gives CDR1 SEHNR, CDR2 FQNEAQ (reference sequence). The trim removed 2 bases at V and 1 base at J, leaving 2 bases unmatched. CDR3 length: 15 amino acids. The CDR3 bases are TGTGCCAGCAGCTTATTCAGGGGGTCCTACAATGAGCAGTTCTTC. This gives the protein CASSLFRGSYNEQFF.

This chain joins TRBV6-6 and TRBJ2-7, with TRBD2 identical over 10 bases. V lost 0 bases and J lost 5; bases outside the gene matches: 7. Looked up from germline, CDR1 is MNHNY and CDR2 is SVGAGI (reference sequence). The CDR3 is 16 amino acids. CDR3 in DNA: TGTGCCAGCAGTTACTCGGACCAGCGGGAGGGGAACGAGCAGTACTTC. Translated: CASSYSDQREGNEQYF.